What follows are 30 T cell receptor beta chains derived from one specimen sequenced in a study of T cell responses to AZD1222 COVID-19 vaccine. Sequenced by immunoSEQ multiplex PCR; TCRdb stores in-frame clones only, minus some. Here the sample spans about 110,000 clones, just under 95% being singletons. The source material was peripheral blood, sampled 28 days after the second AZD1222 dose. These receptors all come from an adult who received the AZD1222 COVID-19 vaccine.

The gene calls are TRBV5-4 and TRBJ2-5, with a weak D call TRBD2 (6 bases). CDR3 length: 17 residues. Germline V gives CDR1 SGHNT, CDR2 YYREEE (reference sequence). With 4 bases removed from V and 2 bases from J, the gap between germline ends came to 21 bases. Written as DNA, the CDR3 is TGTGCCAGCAGCCGCCTTTTATCGGGGGATTCACAAGAGACCCAGTACTTC. It translates to CASSRLLSGDSQETQYF.

This chain uses TRBV3-1 (or the pseudogene TRBV3-2) with TRBJ1-1; D is unclear. There are 14 residues in the CDR3. V dropped 4 bases and J dropped 3 bases, with 12 bases sitting between them. The germline V gene has CDR1 LGHDT and CDR2 YNNKEL (reference sequence). The CDR3 DNA reads as TGTGCCAGCAGCCCTGCAGTATACGACACTGAAGCTTTCTTT. This sequence encodes CASSPAVYDTEAFF.

The genes are TRBV6-4 and TRBJ2-2; 8 nucleotides align to TRBD1. V lost 3 bases, J lost 2 bases, and 5 bases stayed unmatched. Per germline, CDR1 MRHNA and CDR2 SNTAGT. The CDR3 extends over 16 amino acids. The CDR3 nucleotides read TGTGCCAGCAGTGAGTTCGGGACAGGAAACACCGGGGAGCTGTTTTTT. Its protein is CASSEFGTGNTGELFF.

The chain couples TRBV5-4 to TRBJ2-1; 14 positions match TRBD2. J gave up 0 bases and V 0 bases, and 2 bases lay outside the gene matches. Per germline, CDR1 SGHNT and CDR2 YYREEE (reference sequence). The CDR3 is made up of 18 amino acids. CDR3 sequence reads: CASSLGLAGGRSYNEQFF. As DNA, the CDR3 is TGTGCCAGCAGCTTGGGACTAGCGGGGGGGCGCTCCTACAATGAGCAGTTCTTC.

The chain uses TRBV15 and TRBJ2-3; 9 bases line up with TRBD2. Germline loops: CDR1 LNHNV, CDR2 YYDKDF (reference sequence). Trimming cost V 3 bases and J 2 bases; bases outside gene matches: 3. The CDR3 consists of 15 residues. The CDR3 is CATSRVAGDTDTQYF. The CDR3, as DNA: TGTGCCACCAGCAGGGTAGCGGGGGACACAGATACGCAGTATTTT.

This rearrangement joins TRBV7-3 to TRBJ2-7; TRBD2 aligns across 11 bases. Germline V gene sequence: CDR1 SGHTA, CDR2 FQGTGA. After removal of 4 bases from V and 5 bases from J, the junction contained 4 bases not matched to a gene. The CDR3 is 14 residues long. DNA of the CDR3: TGTGCCAGCAGCTCTACTAGCGGGGGAAACGAGCAGTACTTC. Translating it yields CASSSTSGGNEQYF.

Here the CDR3 reads CASSQEGQFNYGYTF. For the CDR3, the DNA is TGTGCCAGCAGCCAAGAGGGCCAATTTAACTATGGCTACACCTTC. The V gene is TRBV3-1 (or the pseudogene TRBV3-2), the J gene TRBJ1-2; no clear D gene. This CDR3 has 15 amino acids. Trimming shortened V by 0 bases and J by 1 base, and 9 bases separated the two germline ends. CDR1 LGHDT and CDR2 YNNKEL come from the germline V gene (reference sequence).

This chain joins TRBV18 and TRBJ1-3; 8 bases map to TRBD1. The ends lost 6 bases at V and 0 bases at J; junction bases unmatched: 7. The CDR3 covers 16 residues. Germline V CDR1 and CDR2: KGHSH, LQKENI. The CDR3 spells CASSRGTGSSGNTIYF. In DNA, the CDR3 is TGTGCCAGCTCTCGTGGGACAGGAAGCTCTGGAAACACCATATATTTT.

This clone has a single count. V is TRBV7-2 and J is TRBJ1-1; possibly TRBD1 for D (6 bases). Germline V gives CDR1 SGHTA, CDR2 FQGNSA. V lost 4 bases, J lost 1 base, and 19 bases lay in between. The CDR3 runs to 17 residues. The CDR3 reads CASSSDLNRVKNTEAFF. The CDR3 DNA is TGTGCCAGCAGCTCCGACCTCAACAGGGTAAAGAACACTGAAGCTTTCTTT.

J is TRBJ2-7 and V is TRBV12-5, with no clear D. V lost 2 bases, J lost 2 bases, and 10 bases lay in between. The CDR3 covers 14 residues. The V gene's germline CDR1 is LGHNT and CDR2 FRNRAP. The DNA of the CDR3 is TGTGCTAGTGGTTTGTTACAGAATCCCTACGAGCAGTACTTC. As protein: CASGLLQNPYEQYF.

The genes are TRBV20-1 and TRBJ2-7, with 8 nucleotides matching TRBD1. The CDR3 is 14 residues long. After removal of 3 bases from V and 7 bases from J, the junction contained 11 bases not matched to a gene. CDR1 is DFQATT and CDR2 is SNEGSKA in the germline V gene (reference sequence). This chain's CDR3 is CSASVPRGLNEQYF. The CDR3 DNA follows: TGCAGTGCTAGTGTCCCCAGGGGGCTAAATGAGCAGTACTTC.

This chain links TRBV4-2 with TRBJ2-5; 10 bases agree with TRBD2. The CDR3 runs to 16 residues. Germline V lookup: CDR1 LGHNA, CDR2 YNFKEQ. The V gene end was trimmed by 4 bases and the J gene end by 2 bases; junction bases not matched to a gene: 7. The DNA of the CDR3 is TGTGCCAGCAGCCCCACCCTGACTAGCGGGCAAGAGACCCAGTACTTC. Translating it yields CASSPTLTSGQETQYF.

The chain couples TRBV24-1 to TRBJ2-5; D possibly corresponds to TRBD1 (6 bases). The CDR3 sequence is 15 residues long. In germline, CDR1 is KGHDR, CDR2 SFDVKD. V dropped 3 bases and J dropped 1 base, with 11 bases sitting between them. CDR3 sequence: CATSDAGAGQETQYF. Written as DNA, the CDR3 is TGTGCCACCAGTGATGCAGGGGCCGGCCAAGAGACCCAGTACTTC.

This sequence joins TRBV7-2 and TRBJ1-2; 7 bases are shared with TRBD1. CDR3 length: 13 amino acids. CDR1 is SGHTA, CDR2 FQGNSA, per germline. J gave up 8 bases and V 3 bases, and 6 bases lay outside the gene matches. The CDR3 protein is CASSLSRGQGYTF. CDR3 DNA: TGTGCCAGCAGCTTGAGTAGGGGGCAAGGCTACACCTTC.

The genes are TRBV6-5 and TRBJ2-2; D remains unclear. This CDR3 spans 13 amino acids. Germline-derived CDR1 and CDR2 are MNHEY and SVGAGI. Trimming shortened V by 0 bases and J by 7 bases, and 6 bases separated the two germline ends. The CDR3 sequence is CASSYSSYGELFF. The CDR3 DNA is TGTGCCAGCAGTTACTCGTCTTACGGGGAGCTGTTTTTT.

This chain joins TRBV3-1 (or the pseudogene TRBV3-2) and TRBJ1-3, with D unclear. The V end lost 1 base, the J end lost 3 bases, and 4 bases lay between the germline ends. The CDR3 is 13 residues long. Germline lookup yields CDR1 LGHDT and CDR2 YNNKEL (reference sequence). The CDR3 nucleotides are TGTGCCAGCAGCCAAGGATTTGGAAACACCATATATTTT. This sequence encodes CASSQGFGNTIYF.

The chain is built from TRBV7-9 and TRBJ1-5, with 7 bases lining up with TRBD1. The V and J ends lost 1 base and 6 bases, in that order; junction bases with no gene match: 9. Per germline, CDR1 SEHNR and CDR2 FQNEAQ (reference sequence). This CDR3 has 16 amino acids. CDR3 loop: CASSLEGTVPGQPQHF. CDR3 in DNA: TGTGCCAGCAGCTTAGAGGGGACAGTCCCAGGTCAGCCCCAGCATTTT.

The chain joins TRBV2 to TRBJ1-5; tentatively, D is TRBD1 (6 bases). V dropped 4 bases and J dropped 7 bases, with 11 bases sitting between them. Germline V lookup: CDR1 SNHLY, CDR2 FYNNEI. There are 13 residues in the CDR3. Here the CDR3 reads CASSAGVGQPQHF. In DNA form, the CDR3 reads TGTGCCAGCAGTGCAGGGGTAGGGCAGCCCCAGCATTTT.

The chain recombines TRBV28 with TRBJ1-1; 7 bases agree with TRBD1. The germline gives CDR1 MDHEN, CDR2 SYDVKM. The CDR3 covers 14 residues. With 1 base clipped from V and 4 bases from J, the junction kept 3 bases outside the gene matches. CDR3 region: CASSLYRQGTEAFF. Here the CDR3 DNA reads TGTGCCAGCAGTTTATATAGACAGGGCACTGAAGCTTTCTTT.

The rearrangement links TRBV30 to TRBJ1-5; D is unresolved. In germline, CDR1 is GTSNPN, CDR2 SVGIG (reference sequence). The CDR3 length is 15 residues. Deletions cut 4 bases from V and 0 bases from J, with 13 bases between. The CDR3 sequence is CAWNPGDYSNQPQHF. The CDR3 nucleotides read TGTGCCTGGAATCCTGGGGATTATAGCAATCAGCCCCAGCATTTT.

V usage is TRBV19 and J usage is TRBJ2-7; no definite D call. Deletions cut 2 bases from V and 3 bases from J, with 8 bases between. CDR3 length: 13 amino acids. The V gene's germline CDR1 is LNHDA and CDR2 SQIVND (reference sequence). This CDR3 is CASSITRFYEQYF. CDR3 sequence (DNA): TGTGCCAGTAGTATAACCAGGTTCTACGAGCAGTACTTC.

The chain couples TRBV28 to TRBJ2-5; 9 positions agree with TRBD2. Germline V gene data show CDR1 as MDHEN and CDR2 as SYDVKM. After removal of 2 bases from V and 2 bases from J, the junction contained 6 bases not matched to a gene. CDR3 length: 16 amino acids. The CDR3 bases are TGTGCCAGCAGTTTAGAGCGGGGGGCTCCTCAAGAGACCCAGTACTTC. Its protein product is CASSLERGAPQETQYF.

V and J are TRBV19 and TRBJ1-2; tentatively, D is TRBD1 (6 bases). Germline V gene data show CDR1 as LNHDA and CDR2 as SQIVND (reference sequence). V was pared by 0 bases and J by 8 bases, with 13 bases between. This CDR3 is built from 14 residues. The CDR3 sequence is CASSIDPGAIGYTF. CDR3 sequence (DNA): TGTGCCAGTAGTATAGATCCGGGGGCGATCGGCTACACCTTC. The entire variable domain, with the rest obtained from reference TRBV19 and TRBJ1-2, is as follows: DGGITQSPKYLFRKEGQNVTLSCEQNLNHDAMYWYRQDPGQGLRLIYYSQIVNDFQKGDIAEGYSVSREKKESFPLTVTSAQKNPTAFYLCASSIDPGAIGYTFGSGTRLTVV.

J is TRBJ2-3 and V is TRBV28; D remains ambiguous. The CDR3 is made up of 12 amino acids. V was shortened by 1 base and J by 4 bases, with 3 bases between the two germline ends. Per the germline V gene, CDR1 is MDHEN and CDR2 is SYDVKM. CDR3 DNA: TGTGCCAGCAGTTTATTGTCAGATACGCAGTATTTT. Protein: CASSLLSDTQYF.

The chain joins TRBV6-2 or TRBV6-3 to TRBJ1-3; D remains unclear. Looked up from germline, CDR1 is MNHEY and CDR2 is SVGEGT. CDR3 length equals 18 residues. Trimming removed 3 bases from V and 0 bases from J, with 18 bases in between. The CDR3 protein is CASSYAPGLPTSGNTIYF. The CDR3 region has the DNA TGTGCCAGCAGTTATGCCCCCGGTCTCCCGACCTCTGGAAACACCATATATTTT.

This chain uses TRBV6-1 with TRBJ1-3, with D uncertain. V dropped 4 bases and J dropped 1 base, with 14 bases sitting between them. This CDR3 has 16 residues. CDR1 and CDR2 (germline): MNHNS, SASEGT. The CDR3 protein is CASSGREARSGNTIYF. Written as DNA, the CDR3 is TGTGCCAGCAGTGGCCGCGAGGCTAGATCTGGAAACACCATATATTTT.

The rearrangement joins TRBV7-6 to TRBJ1-5; no reliable D call. The CDR3 runs to 13 residues. Looked up from germline, CDR1 is SGHVS and CDR2 is FNYEAQ. The ends were cut back, 6 bases at V and 7 bases at J, with 13 bases in the middle. The CDR3 DNA reads TGTGCCAGCAGTTTACAGATGGGACAGCCCCAGCATTTT. Protein sequence: CASSLQMGQPQHF.

The genes are TRBV9 and TRBJ2-6, with 7 positions matching TRBD2. The CDR3 is 18 residues long. Losses at the gene ends were 4 bases for V and 0 bases for J; bases not matched to a gene: 10. Per germline, CDR1 SGDLS and CDR2 YYNGEE. The CDR3 here is CASSPGWTRLSGANVLTF. CDR3 nucleotide sequence: TGTGCCAGCAGCCCAGGGTGGACTAGACTCTCTGGGGCCAACGTCCTGACTTTC.

The chain has TRBV5-1 and TRBJ1-1; D not certain. Germline V gene sequence: CDR1 SGHRS, CDR2 YFSETQ. This CDR3 region has 16 residues. V was shortened by 0 bases and J by 4 bases, with 16 bases between the two germline ends. The CDR3 DNA follows: TGCGCCAGCAGCTTGGAAGCGCGGCAGGTTGGCACTGAAGCTTTCTTT. Encoded protein: CASSLEARQVGTEAFF.

This clone was detected only once. In DNA form, the CDR3 reads TGTGCCAGCAGTCCAATACAGGGGAAGGCCTCGCAGTACTTC. This translates into CASSPIQGKASQYF. J is TRBJ2-7 and V is TRBV6-5, with TRBD1 matching 7 bases. The CDR3 consists of 14 residues. The germline gives CDR1 MNHEY, CDR2 SVGAGI. The junction had 13 bases not matched to a gene; V was cut back by 5 bases and J by 9 bases.